The sequence of this T cell receptor beta chain was determined in a study of Ad26.COV2.S vaccination and SARS-CoV-2 variants. A note on this clone: No antigen is known for it. Compared with germline, one end of the junction differs, possibly owing to a read error.

The CDR3 runs to 14 residues. The germline gives CDR1 MGHRA, CDR2 YSYEKL. Treatment described: around 19 received Ad26.COV2.S at low or high dose, single or two shots; roughly five received placebo; per-sample allocation not given. Vaccine and placebo recipients were sampled on day 63 after the first injection. An Ad26 vector carrying the Wuhan-strain SARS-CoV-2 spike served as the vaccine. Broader study findings: TCR breadth and depth analyses may have underestimated total T cell responses.

Assay: immunoSEQ multiplex PCR; the TCRdb copy retains only in-frame clones and omits some. The sample contains roughly 270,000 clones, more than 70% of which appear only once. The specimen comprised peripheral blood, sampled in a trial of Ad26.COV2.S vaccine versus placebo. The source is a person aged 18-60 years who received the Ad26.COV2.S COVID-19 vaccine or a placebo. This rearrangement joins TRBV4-1 to TRBJ1-1; D is ambiguous. The chain's CDR3 is CASSQDRGNSEAFF. CDR3 in DNA: TGCGCCAGCAGCCAAGATCGAGGAAACAGTGAAGCTTTCTTT.